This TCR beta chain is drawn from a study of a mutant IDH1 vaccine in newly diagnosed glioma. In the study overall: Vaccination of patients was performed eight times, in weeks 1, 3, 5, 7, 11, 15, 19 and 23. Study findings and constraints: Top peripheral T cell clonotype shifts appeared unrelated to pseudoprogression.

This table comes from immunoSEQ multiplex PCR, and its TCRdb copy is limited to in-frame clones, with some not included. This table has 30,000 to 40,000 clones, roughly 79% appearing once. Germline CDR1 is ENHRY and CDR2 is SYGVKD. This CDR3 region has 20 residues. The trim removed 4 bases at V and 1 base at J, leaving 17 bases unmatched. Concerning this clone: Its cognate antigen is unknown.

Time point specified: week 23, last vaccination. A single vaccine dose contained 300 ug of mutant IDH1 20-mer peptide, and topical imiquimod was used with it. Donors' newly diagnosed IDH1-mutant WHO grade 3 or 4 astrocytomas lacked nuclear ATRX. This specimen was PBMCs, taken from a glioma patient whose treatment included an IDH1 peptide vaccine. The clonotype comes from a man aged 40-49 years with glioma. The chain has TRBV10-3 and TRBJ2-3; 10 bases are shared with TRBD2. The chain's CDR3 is CAISGPPSGGASRGTDTQYF. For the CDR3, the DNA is TGTGCCATCAGTGGACCCCCTAGCGGGGGCGCTTCGCGGGGCACAGATACGCAGTATTTT.